The clone carrying this T cell receptor beta chain was detected only once. Its antigen is not known. The CDR3 has 14 residues. CDR1 SGDLS and CDR2 YYNGEE come from the germline V gene. With 7 bases removed from V and 1 base from J, the gap between germline ends came to 12 bases. This sample was included in a study of CD8 T cells in Susac syndrome. Study conclusions and caveats: Only a relatively small number of individuals were included in the TCR sequencing and HLA analysis.

It was with random hexamers that roughly 0.45 to 1 ug RNA was reverse transcribed. Amplification of TCR beta CDR3 across 54 Vbeta and 13 Jbeta was performed with immunoSEQ multiplex PCR. MiXCR, run by TCRdb on the immunoSEQ multiplex PCR reads, gives a single entry per CDR3 protein. The sample contains 200,000 or so distinct CDR3 sequences, roughly nine tenths of which appear only once. The sequenced target, TCR beta, came from blood CD8+ and CD4+ T cells. TEMRA cells were FACS-enriched, while CD8+ and CD4+ T cells were negatively isolated. V usage is TRBV9 and J usage is TRBJ1-3; no reliable D call. Sequences were obtained from CD8+ T cells from PBMCs. The clonotype comes from a human donor with multiple sclerosis. In nucleotides, the CDR3 is TGTGCCAGCGGACTCGGGGATTCTGGAAACACCATATATTTT. As protein: CASGLGDSGNTIYF.